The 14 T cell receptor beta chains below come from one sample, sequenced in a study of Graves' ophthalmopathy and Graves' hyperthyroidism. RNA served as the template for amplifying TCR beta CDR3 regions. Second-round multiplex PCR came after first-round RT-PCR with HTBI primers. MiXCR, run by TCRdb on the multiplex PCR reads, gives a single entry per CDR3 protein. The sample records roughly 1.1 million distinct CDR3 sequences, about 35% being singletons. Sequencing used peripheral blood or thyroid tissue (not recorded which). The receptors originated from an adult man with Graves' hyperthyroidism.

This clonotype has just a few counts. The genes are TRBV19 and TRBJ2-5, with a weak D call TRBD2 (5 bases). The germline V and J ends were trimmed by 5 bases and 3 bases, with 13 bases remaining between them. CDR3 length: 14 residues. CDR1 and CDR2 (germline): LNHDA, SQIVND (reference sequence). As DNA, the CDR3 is TGTGCCAGTAGTTGGACGGGAAATAAAGAGACCCAGTACTTC. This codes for CASSWTGNKETQYF.

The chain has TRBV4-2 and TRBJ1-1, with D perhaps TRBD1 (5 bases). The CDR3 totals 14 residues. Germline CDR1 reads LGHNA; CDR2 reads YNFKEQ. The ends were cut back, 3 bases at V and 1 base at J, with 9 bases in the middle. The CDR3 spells CASSQVGTNTEAFF. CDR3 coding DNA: TGTGCCAGCAGCCAGGTCGGGACGAACACTGAAGCTTTCTTT.

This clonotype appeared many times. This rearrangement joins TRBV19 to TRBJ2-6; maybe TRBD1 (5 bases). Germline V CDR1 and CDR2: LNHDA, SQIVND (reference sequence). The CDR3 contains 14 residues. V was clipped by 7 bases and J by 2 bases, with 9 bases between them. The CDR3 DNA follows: TGTGCCAGTACCACCAGGGCTGGGGCCAACGTCCTGACTTTC. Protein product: CASTTRAGANVLTF.

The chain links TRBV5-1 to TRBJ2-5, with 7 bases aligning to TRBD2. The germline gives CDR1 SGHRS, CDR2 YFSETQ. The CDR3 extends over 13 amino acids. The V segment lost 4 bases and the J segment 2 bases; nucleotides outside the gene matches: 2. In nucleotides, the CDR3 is TGCGCCAGCAGCCCACTAGCGCAAGAGACCCAGTACTTC. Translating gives CASSPLAQETQYF.

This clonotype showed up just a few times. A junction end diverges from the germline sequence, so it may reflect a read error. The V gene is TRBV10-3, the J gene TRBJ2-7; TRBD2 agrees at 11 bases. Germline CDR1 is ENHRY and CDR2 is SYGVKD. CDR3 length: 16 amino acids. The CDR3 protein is CASSYSVLAGGYEQYF. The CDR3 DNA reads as TGTGCCAGCAGTTACTCTGTGCTAGCGGGGGGCTACGAGCAGTACTTC.

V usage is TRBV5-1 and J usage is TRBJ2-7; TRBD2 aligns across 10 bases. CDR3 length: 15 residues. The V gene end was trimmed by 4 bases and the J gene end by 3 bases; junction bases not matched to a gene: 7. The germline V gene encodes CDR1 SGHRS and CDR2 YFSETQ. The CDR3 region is CASSDIGTSDYEQYF. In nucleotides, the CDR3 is TGCGCCAGCAGCGATATAGGGACTAGCGACTACGAGCAGTACTTC.

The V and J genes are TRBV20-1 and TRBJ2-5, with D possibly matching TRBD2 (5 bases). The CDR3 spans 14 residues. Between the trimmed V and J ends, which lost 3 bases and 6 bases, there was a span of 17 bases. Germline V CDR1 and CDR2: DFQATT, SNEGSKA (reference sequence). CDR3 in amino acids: CSARGVGVLKTQYF. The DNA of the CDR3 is TGCAGTGCTAGGGGAGTCGGGGTGTTAAAGACCCAGTACTTC.

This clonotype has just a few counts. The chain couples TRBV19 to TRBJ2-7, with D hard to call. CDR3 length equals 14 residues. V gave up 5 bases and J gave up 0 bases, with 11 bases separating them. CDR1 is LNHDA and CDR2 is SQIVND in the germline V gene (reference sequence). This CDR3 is CASSVARNSYEQYF. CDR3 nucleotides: TGTGCCAGTAGTGTAGCCAGGAACTCCTACGAGCAGTACTTC.

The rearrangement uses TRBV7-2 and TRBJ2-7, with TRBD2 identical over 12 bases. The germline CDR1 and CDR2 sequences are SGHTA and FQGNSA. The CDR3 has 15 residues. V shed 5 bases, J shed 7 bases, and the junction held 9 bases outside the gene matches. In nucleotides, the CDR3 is TGTGCCAGCAGCGTTCTAGCGGGAGGGGTGGGGGAGCAGTACTTC. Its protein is CASSVLAGGVGEQYF.

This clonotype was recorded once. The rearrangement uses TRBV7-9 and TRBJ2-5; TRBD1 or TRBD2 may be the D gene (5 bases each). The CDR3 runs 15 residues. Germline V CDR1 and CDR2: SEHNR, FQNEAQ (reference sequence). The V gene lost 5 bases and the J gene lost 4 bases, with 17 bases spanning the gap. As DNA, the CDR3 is TGTGCCAGCAGCCGAACCGGGACCCAGGGAGAGACCCAGTACTTC. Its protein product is CASSRTGTQGETQYF.

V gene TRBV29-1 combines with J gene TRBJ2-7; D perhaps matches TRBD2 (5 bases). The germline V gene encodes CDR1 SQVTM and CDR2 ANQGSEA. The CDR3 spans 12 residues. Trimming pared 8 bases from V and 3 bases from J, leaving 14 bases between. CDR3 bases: TGCAGCTTACTCGGGAACAGCTACGAGCAGTACTTC. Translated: CSLLGNSYEQYF.

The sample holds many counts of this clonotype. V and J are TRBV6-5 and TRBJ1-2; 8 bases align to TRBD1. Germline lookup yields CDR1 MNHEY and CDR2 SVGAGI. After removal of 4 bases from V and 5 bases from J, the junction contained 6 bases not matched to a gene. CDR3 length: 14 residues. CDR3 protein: CASSSRTGQYGYTF. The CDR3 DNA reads TGTGCCAGCAGTTCGAGGACAGGGCAGTATGGCTACACCTTC.

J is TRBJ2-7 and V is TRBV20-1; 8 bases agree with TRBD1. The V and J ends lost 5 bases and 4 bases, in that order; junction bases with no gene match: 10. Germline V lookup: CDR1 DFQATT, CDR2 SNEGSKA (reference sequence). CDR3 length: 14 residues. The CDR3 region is CSAFRDRGPYEQYF. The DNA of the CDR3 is TGCAGTGCTTTCCGAGACAGGGGACCATACGAGCAGTACTTC.

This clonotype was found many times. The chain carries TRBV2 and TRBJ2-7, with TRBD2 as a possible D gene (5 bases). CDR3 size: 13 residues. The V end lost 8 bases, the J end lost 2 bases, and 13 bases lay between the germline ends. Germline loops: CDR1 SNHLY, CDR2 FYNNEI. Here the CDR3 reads CASAGGHTYEQYF. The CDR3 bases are TGTGCCAGCGCCGGCGGGCATACCTACGAGCAGTACTTC.